Here is one T cell receptor beta chain with its context. Its antigen is not known. Clones were sequenced by immunoSEQ multiplex PCR, and TCRdb holds only the in-frame ones, with some missing. The data hold roughly 41,000 clones, with 70% to 90% observed a single time. Exposure to brentuximab vedotin varied, and each patient had relapsed following autologous stem cell transplantation. These data belong to a study of PD-1 blockade in classical Hodgkin lymphoma. Study information: Patients were infused with nivolumab 3 mg/kg every 2 weeks. Notes on the study in general: At baseline, newly diagnosed patients reportedly showed less TCR diversity than healthy donors. Anyone who began nivolumab under 1 year after ASCT was excluded.

CDR1 and CDR2 (germline): MNHNS, SASEGT. Unmatched junction bases numbered 7, after V lost 5 bases and J lost 5 bases. The CDR3 contains 14 residues. The rearrangement joins TRBV6-1 to TRBJ2-3; 7 positions match TRBD2. This clonotype was obtained from a human donor with classical Hodgkin lymphoma. Sequencing was performed on peripheral blood mononuclear cells (PBMCs), taken before the second cycle of nivolumab. DNA of the CDR3: TGTGCCAGCAGTTCGGGGCGGGAGCGAGATACGCAGTATTTT. The encoded protein is CASSSGRERDTQYF.